This entry features one T cell receptor (beta chain) sequence. Cohort 3 recovery required two negative PCRs, clearance, or symptom resolution. The V segment lost 1 base and the J segment 4 bases; nucleotides outside the gene matches: 3. The CDR3 has 14 residues. Germline CDR1 SNHLY, CDR2 FYNNEI. The source of the sample is a study of blood T cell repertoires in COVID-19. Authors' processing steps: Amplification of reference gene primers provided the estimated nucleated cell counts. Libraries were prepared by immunoSEQ multiplex PCR; TCRdb keeps only in-frame clonotypes and omits some of them. Clone size and V and J calls were adopted from that table, with D and trimming inferred from the DNA. The sample consists of fewer than 350,000 clones, under 90% of them appearing once.

This clonotype was obtained from a man in his 60s who had recovered from COVID-19. The chain couples TRBV2 to TRBJ2-5, with 7 bases that match TRBD2. Specimen: PBMCs or T cells enriched from blood (not recorded which). CDR3 nucleotide sequence: TGTGCCAGCAGTGAAGGGGCTAGCGGAGAGACCCAGTACTTC. Translation gives CASSEGASGETQYF. The full variable domain, in which reference TRBV2 and TRBJ2-5 provide the parts outside the CDR3, is EPEVTQTPSHQVTQMGQEVILRCVPISNHLYFYWYRQILGQKVEFLVSFYNNEISEKSEIFDDQFSVERPDGSNFTLKIRSTKLEDSAMYFCASSEGASGETQYFGPGTRLLVL.